Included here is one T cell receptor beta chain sequence, with context. These data belong to a study of cytomegalovirus exposure and HLA in healthy donors. Amplification used 60 Vbeta primers and 13 Jbeta primers. Libraries were prepared by immunoSEQ multiplex PCR; TCRdb keeps only in-frame clonotypes and omits some of them. Of around 200,000 clones listed, 65% to 80% are singletons. This CDR3 contains 12 residues. Germline CDR1 and CDR2: SQVTM and ANQGSEA. The V and J ends lost 6 bases and 4 bases, in that order; junction bases with no gene match: 1. The clonotype originates from a man in his fifties in good health and CMV-seronegative. Material for sequencing was PBMCs. The chain carries TRBV29-1 and TRBJ1-2, with 11 bases aligning to TRBD1. The CDR3 DNA reads as TGCAGCGTCGGGACAGGGGGCTATGGCTACACCTTC. Residues: CSVGTGGYGYTF.